A single sample is the source of the 21 T cell receptor beta chains below, sequenced in a study of cytomegalovirus exposure and HLA in healthy donors. Clones were read by immunoSEQ multiplex PCR, and TCRdb kept only the in-frame ones, dropping some. The repertoire consists of 150,000 to 250,000 clones, with 75% to 85% occurring once and the leading ten covering under 15%. Sequenced: PBMCs. The receptors stem from a woman in her 30s in good health and CMV-seropositive.

This clone has a single count. The chain is built from TRBV6-1 and TRBJ1-5, with D tentatively TRBD1 (5 bases). V lost 1 base to trimming and J lost 7 bases, with 14 bases between them. Germline lookup yields CDR1 MNHNS and CDR2 SASEGT. CDR3 size: 15 residues. The DNA for the CDR3 is TGTGCCAGCAGTGAAGAAAGCGGGGCCCTACAGCCCCAGCATTTT. Protein product: CASSEESGALQPQHF.

This rearrangement joins TRBV28 to TRBJ2-7; D gene ambiguous. In germline, CDR1 is MDHEN, CDR2 SYDVKM. Trimming stripped 8 bases from V and 2 bases from J, with 10 bases between. CDR3 length equals 12 residues. CDR3 region: CASGTDAYEQYF. CDR3 sequence (DNA): TGTGCCAGCGGAACAGACGCCTACGAGCAGTACTTC.

The chain joins TRBV27 to TRBJ2-2; D ambiguous. The CDR3 is 14 residues long. V lost 2 bases and J lost 6, with 10 bases in between. Per germline, CDR1 MNHEY and CDR2 SMNVEV (reference sequence). CDR3 residues: CASSLSRVPGELFF. The CDR3 DNA sequence: TGTGCCAGCAGTTTAAGCCGGGTCCCCGGGGAGCTGTTTTTT.

This clone was observed a handful of times. At one boundary the junction diverges from the germline segment, which might be a read error. The V gene is TRBV7-7, the J gene TRBJ2-5; D is unclear. The germline V gene has CDR1 SSHAT and CDR2 FNYEAQ (reference sequence). The CDR3 contains 14 residues. The CDR3 region has the DNA TGTGCTAGCAGCTTAGATTGGCAGCAAGAGACCCAGTACTTC. Its protein is CASSLDWQQETQYF.

V gene TRBV28 combines with J gene TRBJ2-1, with D possibly being TRBD2 (6 bases). Trimming shortened V by 6 bases and J by 2 bases, and 14 bases separated the two germline ends. This CDR3 comprises 15 residues. Germline V lookup: CDR1 MDHEN, CDR2 SYDVKM. CDR3 sequence (DNA): TGTGCCAGCAGCCTGGCGGGAAACGCCTACAATGAGCAGTTCTTC. Residues: CASSLAGNAYNEQFF.

This chain links TRBV6-6 with TRBJ2-7; 12 bases are a match to TRBD1. The V gene's germline CDR1 is MNHNY and CDR2 SVGAGI (reference sequence). V dropped 2 bases and J dropped 11; count of bases not matched to a gene: 10. The CDR3 is 15 residues long. In nucleotides, the CDR3 is TGTGCCAGCAGTTACCGGGGACAGGGGGCGAAAGCAGAGTACTTC. Its protein is CASSYRGQGAKAEYF.

This clone was counted a single time. The chain recombines TRBV5-1 with TRBJ2-1, with 10 positions matching TRBD2. Losses at the gene ends were 4 bases for V and 0 bases for J; bases not matched to a gene: 10. CDR3 size: 18 residues. The germline V gene has CDR1 SGHRS and CDR2 YFSETQ. The CDR3 region has the DNA TGCGCCAGCAGCCCGACCCTAGCGGGGGATAGCTCCTACAATGAGCAGTTCTTC. Encoded protein: CASSPTLAGDSSYNEQFF.

This chain connects TRBV5-1 to TRBJ2-7; no clear D gene. The CDR3 is made up of 13 amino acids. Germline V lookup: CDR1 SGHRS, CDR2 YFSETQ. Trimming left V 3 bases short and J 4 bases short, with 11 bases between. The CDR3 region has the DNA TGCGCCAGCAGCTCCTCTAATTTTTACGAGCAGTACTTC. It is translated as CASSSSNFYEQYF. Using reference TRBV5-1 and TRBJ2-7 for the parts outside the CDR3, the full variable domain is KAGVTQTPRYLIKTRGQQVTLSCSPISGHRSVSWYQQTPGQGLQFLFEYFSETQRNKGNFPGRFSGRQFSNSRSEMNVSTLELGDSALYLCASSSSNFYEQYFGPGTRLTVT.

V gene TRBV5-1 combines with J gene TRBJ2-7; possible D gene TRBD1, 6 bases. The germline V and J ends were trimmed by 0 bases and 3 bases, with 16 bases remaining between them. CDR3 length equals 16 residues. Looked up from germline, CDR1 is SGHRS and CDR2 is YFSETQ. The CDR3 loop reads CASSLESPGAYYEQYF. The CDR3 DNA is TGCGCCAGCAGCTTGGAGTCTCCAGGGGCCTACTACGAGCAGTACTTC.

The chain uses TRBV6-5 and TRBJ1-2; 9 bases map to TRBD1. V trimming: 2 bases; J trimming: 4 bases; junction bases outside the gene matches: 5. This CDR3 has 15 residues. Germline CDR1 MNHEY, CDR2 SVGAGI. The CDR3 loop is CASSYGQGMVYGYTF. DNA of the CDR3: TGTGCCAGCAGTTACGGACAGGGGATGGTCTATGGCTACACCTTC.

This clone was counted between two and nine times. CDR3 sequence: CASGGAGGEQFF. In DNA form, the CDR3 reads TGTGCCAGCGGAGGAGCGGGAGGTGAGCAGTTCTTC. The V and J genes are TRBV7-9 and TRBJ2-1, with TRBD2 matching over 9 bases. This CDR3 is built from 12 residues. Germline V lookup: CDR1 SEHNR, CDR2 FQNEAQ (reference sequence). The V gene end was trimmed by 8 bases and the J gene end by 9 bases; junction bases not matched to a gene: 5.

This chain links TRBV29-1 with TRBJ2-5, with 8 bases that match TRBD1. Trimming cost V 7 bases and J 2 bases; bases outside gene matches: 6. This CDR3 region has 13 residues. Germline CDR1 reads SQVTM; CDR2 reads ANQGSEA. CDR3 sequence: CSAPGQAQETQYF. CDR3 sequence (DNA): TGCAGCGCGCCGGGACAGGCTCAAGAGACCCAGTACTTC. The full variable domain, in which reference TRBV29-1 and TRBJ2-5 provide the parts outside the CDR3, is SAVISQKPSRDICQRGTSLTIQCQVDSQVTMMFWYRQQPGQSLTLIATANQGSEATYESGFVIDKFPISRPNLTFSTLTVSNMSPEDSSIYLCSAPGQAQETQYFGPGTRLLVL.

Notes on this clone: At one boundary the junction diverges from the germline segment, which might be a read error. The chain is built from TRBV7-7 and TRBJ2-7; TRBD1 agrees at 7 bases. The CDR3 is 14 residues long. Germline V CDR1 and CDR2: SSHAT, FNYEAQ (reference sequence). The CDR3 coding sequence is TGTGCTAGCAGCTTAAGGCAGGGGGTCTACGAGCAGTACTTC. It is translated as CASSLRQGVYEQYF.

The chain links TRBV28 to TRBJ2-7; the match to TRBD1 covers 9 bases. The CDR3 runs to 14 residues. The germline V gene has CDR1 MDHEN and CDR2 SYDVKM. The junction had 9 bases not matched to a gene; V was cut back by 10 bases and J by 2 bases. The CDR3 region is CATAAGTGPYEQYF. CDR3 DNA sequence: TGTGCCACCGCAGCCGGGACAGGGCCCTACGAGCAGTACTTC. Using reference TRBV28 and TRBJ2-7 for the parts outside the CDR3, the full variable domain is DVKVTQSSRYLVKRTGEKVFLECVQDMDHENMFWYRQDPGLGLRLIYFSYDVKMKEKGDIPEGYSVSREKKERFSLILESASTNQTSMYLCATAAGTGPYEQYFGPGTRLTVT.

The rearrangement links TRBV2 to TRBJ2-5; the match to TRBD1 covers 11 bases. CDR3 length equals 15 residues. In germline, CDR1 is SNHLY, CDR2 FYNNEI. V lost 6 bases and J lost 5; bases outside the gene matches: 8. Here the CDR3 reads CASRGRTGGFETQYF. The CDR3, as DNA: TGTGCCAGCAGGGGTCGGACAGGGGGCTTCGAGACCCAGTACTTC.

This chain connects TRBV28 to TRBJ1-1; TRBD1 agrees at 7 bases. Germline lookup yields CDR1 MDHEN and CDR2 SYDVKM. The V and J ends lost 4 bases and 5 bases, in that order; junction bases with no gene match: 13. This CDR3 region has 16 residues. The CDR3 bases are TGTGCCAGCAGTTGGACCCCAGGGGGTTGGAGGACTGAAGCTTTCTTT. This gives the protein CASSWTPGGWRTEAFF.

The CDR3 nucleotides read TGTGCCAGCAGCTTAGGGTCCAGGTACGAGCAGTACTTC. Encoded protein: CASSLGSRYEQYF. The V call is TRBV11-3, the J call TRBJ2-7; no firm D call. From germline, CDR1 is SGHNT and CDR2 YENEEA. The CDR3 loop spans 13 amino acids. V lost 1 base, J lost 4 bases, and 8 bases lay in between.

This clone was seen once. The DNA for the CDR3 is TGCGCCAGCAGCTTGGAGGTAGCGGACCGGGGGAATGAGCAGTTCTTC. Translated, it gives CASSLEVADRGNEQFF. The J gene is TRBJ2-1, the V gene TRBV5-1, with D perhaps TRBD2 (6 bases). CDR1 and CDR2 (germline): SGHRS, YFSETQ. V was pared by 0 bases and J by 7 bases, with 17 bases between. CDR3 length: 16 residues. The entire variable domain, with the rest obtained from reference TRBV5-1 and TRBJ2-1, is as follows: KAGVTQTPRYLIKTRGQQVTLSCSPISGHRSVSWYQQTPGQGLQFLFEYFSETQRNKGNFPGRFSGRQFSNSRSEMNVSTLELGDSALYLCASSLEVADRGNEQFFGPGTRLTVL.

The V call is TRBV7-2, the J call TRBJ1-2, with 9 nucleotides matching TRBD1. The V and J ends lost 8 bases and 5 bases, in that order; junction bases with no gene match: 9. The CDR3 is made up of 14 amino acids. Per germline, CDR1 SGHTA and CDR2 FQGNSA. The CDR3 coding sequence is TGTGCCAGCGCTATAGCGGGGACAGGGTATGGCTACACCTTC. This sequence encodes CASAIAGTGYGYTF.

The J gene is TRBJ1-4, the V gene TRBV6-1; maybe TRBD1 (5 bases). This CDR3 is 14 amino acids long. Trimming removed 2 bases at V and 8 bases at J, with 12 bases between. CDR1 and CDR2 from the germline V gene are MNHNS and SASEGT. The CDR3 is CASSERRGREKLFF. CDR3 nucleotide sequence: TGTGCCAGCAGTGAACGGAGGGGACGGGAAAAACTGTTTTTT.

This rearrangement joins TRBV2 to TRBJ1-2, with a weak D call TRBD1 (5 bases). Looked up from germline, CDR1 is SNHLY and CDR2 is FYNNEI. The CDR3 spans 17 residues. The V end was cut by 8 bases, the J end by 1 base, with 23 bases between. The CDR3 region has the DNA TGTGCCAGCTGCGTGACTTACAGGCCGGATGGTAACTATGGCTACACCTTC. Protein: CASCVTYRPDGNYGYTF. Filled out from reference TRBV2 and TRBJ1-2, the complete variable domain reads EPEVTQTPSHQVTQMGQEVILRCVPISNHLYFYWYRQILGQKVEFLVSFYNNEISEKSEIFDDQFSVERPDGSNFTLKIRSTKLEDSAMYFCASCVTYRPDGNYGYTFGSGTRLTVV.